These 6 T cell receptor beta chains were sequenced from one sample in a study of T-cell memory formation after mild COVID-19. TCRdb processed the 5' RACE reads anew with MiXCR; each CDR3 protein has one entry. The sample records approximately 300,000 distinct CDR3 sequences, roughly 15% being singletons. Specimen: PBMCs or a T cell subset sorted from them (not recorded which). These receptors all come from a man between 18 and 35 years old who had mild COVID-19 (a few samples of this study predate the infection). Cell type and time point are not known.

The V gene is TRBV7-2, the J gene TRBJ2-3; the match to TRBD2 covers 7 bases. The germline V gene encodes CDR1 SGHTA and CDR2 FQGNSA. V shed 5 bases, J shed 4 bases, and the junction held 12 bases outside the gene matches. This CDR3 has 16 amino acids. In nucleotides, the CDR3 is TGTGCCAGCAGCGTACTGGGGGGGGGGGTGTCAGATACGCAGTATTTT. It translates to CASSVLGGGVSDTQYF.

This clonotype was observed a handful of times. The chain uses TRBV4-2 and TRBJ1-2; tentative D call: TRBD1 (6 bases). The CDR3 consists of 15 residues. V lost 1 base to trimming and J lost 3 bases, with 12 bases between them. Germline assignment: CDR1 LGHNA and CDR2 YNFKEQ. The CDR3, as DNA: TGTGCCAGCAGCCAAGTCTCAGGGGCGGACTATGGCTACACCTTC. Translation gives CASSQVSGADYGYTF.

The gene calls are TRBV15 and TRBJ2-3, with 7 positions matching TRBD2. The germline V gene has CDR1 LNHNV and CDR2 YYDKDF (reference sequence). With V trimmed by 8 bases and J by 4 bases, 9 bases remained unmatched. This CDR3 spans 14 amino acids. In DNA, the CDR3 is TGTGCCACCGGGAGGGGCCGCTTCTCAGATACGCAGTATTTT. Translation: CATGRGRFSDTQYF.

The chain links TRBV5-1 to TRBJ2-3; D may match TRBD1 or TRBD2 (5 bases each). Germline V gene data show CDR1 as SGHRS and CDR2 as YFSETQ. The CDR3 is 14 amino acids. Trimming removed 7 bases at V and 1 base at J, with 13 bases between. This CDR3 is CASASLGGTDTQYF. The CDR3 nucleotides are TGCGCCAGCGCCTCACTGGGGGGCACAGATACGCAGTATTTT.

The table lists this clonotype with a few counts. The CDR3 loop reads CASREGALGYTF. The CDR3 DNA sequence: TGCGCCAGCCGCGAAGGGGCCCTTGGCTACACCTTC. V is TRBV5-1 and J is TRBJ1-2, with D perhaps TRBD1 (5 bases). The germline gives CDR1 SGHRS, CDR2 YFSETQ. V was trimmed by 7 bases and J by 7 bases, leaving 14 bases between them. The CDR3 runs 12 residues.

This clonotype was detected a few times. The chain links TRBV25-1 to TRBJ2-3; D is undetermined. CDR3 size: 12 residues. Per the germline V gene, CDR1 is MGHDK and CDR2 is SYGVNS. V was trimmed by 8 bases and J by 2 bases, leaving 8 bases between them. CDR3 DNA sequence: TGTGCCAGCGTGACGTTCACAGATACGCAGTATTTT. This codes for CASVTFTDTQYF.